These 15 T cell receptor beta chains originate from one sample sequenced in a study of vaccination and CD4 T cells after COVID-19. As to treatment: roughly 11-day PBMC culture with coronavirus spike peptide pools or control peptides (ViraFEST assay). Their cognate antigens are unknown. Sequenced with the Oncomine TCR Beta short-read assay was DNA taken from cultured CD4+ T cells. TCRdb reprocessed the PCR reads via MiXCR and lists one record per CDR3 protein. Here the sample spans more than 9,500 distinct CDR3 sequences, roughly three quarters being singletons. Sequenced material: CD4+ T cells from blood, cultured in vitro. These receptors were taken from a human donor who had recovered from COVID-19.

In its sample, this clonotype was seen a few times. The chain links TRBV6-1 to TRBJ1-5; TRBD1 matches 8 bases. The germline gives CDR1 MNHNS, CDR2 SASEGT. The CDR3 covers 16 residues. Trimming removed 6 bases from V and 7 bases from J; junction bases left unmatched: 14. The CDR3 loop is CASSDRGRSLGQPQHF. As DNA, the CDR3 is TGTGCCAGCAGCGACAGGGGACGGTCCCTTGGGCAGCCCCAGCATTTT.

The chain joins TRBV24-1 to TRBJ2-4; D is possibly TRBD2 (6 bases). This CDR3 is built from 12 residues. Germline V gene sequence: CDR1 KGHDR, CDR2 SFDVKD. V was pared by 3 bases and J by 8 bases, with 7 bases between. CDR3 sequence: CATSDTSYIQYF. CDR3 nucleotide sequence: TGTGCCACCAGTGATACTAGCTACATTCAGTACTTC.

The rearrangement links TRBV25-1 to TRBJ1-1; the match to TRBD1 covers 8 bases. The CDR3 is made up of 12 amino acids. V trimming: 10 bases; J trimming: 7 bases; junction bases outside the gene matches: 8. Germline CDR1 MGHDK, CDR2 SYGVNS. The CDR3 region has the DNA TGTGCCATCCGTGAGGGGACAGGTGAAGCTTTCTTT. Amino acids: CAIREGTGEAFF. The full variable domain, completed using reference TRBV25-1 and TRBJ1-1, is EADIYQTPRYLVIGTGKKITLECSQTMGHDKMYWYQQDPGMELHLIHYSYGVNSTEKGDLSSESTVSRIRTEHFPLTLESARPSHTSQYLCAIREGTGEAFFGQGTRLTVV.

The chain carries TRBV27 and TRBJ1-1, with D uncertain. Trimming left V 5 bases short and J 0 bases short, with 7 bases between. The CDR3 runs 13 residues. The germline V gene encodes CDR1 MNHEY and CDR2 SMNVEV (reference sequence). The CDR3 sequence: CASSAQMNTEAFF. The CDR3 region has the DNA TGTGCCAGCAGTGCTCAGATGAACACTGAAGCTTTCTTT.

The rearrangement joins TRBV9 to TRBJ1-5; 7 bases match TRBD1. J lost 6 bases, V lost 0 bases, and 6 bases had no gene match. Per germline, CDR1 SGDLS and CDR2 YYNGEE. This CDR3 has 15 amino acids. Here the CDR3 reads CASSVGQGGGQPQHF. CDR3 DNA sequence: TGTGCCAGCAGCGTAGGACAGGGAGGTGGTCAGCCCCAGCATTTT.

The chain carries TRBV11-2 and TRBJ1-6, with D uncertain. The CDR3 has 12 residues. Trimming left V 0 bases short and J 6 bases short, with 0 bases between. The germline V gene has CDR1 SGHAT and CDR2 FQNNGV. The CDR3 region is CASSLDNSPLHF. The CDR3, as DNA: TGTGCCAGCAGCTTAGATAATTCACCCCTCCACTTT.

The V call is TRBV4-1, the J call TRBJ1-2; 9 bases line up with TRBD1. Trimming at V came to 5 bases and at J to 5 bases, leaving 6 bases not matched to a gene. CDR1 MGHRA and CDR2 YSYEKL come from the germline V gene. The CDR3 loop spans 14 amino acids. CDR3: CASSKGTGHYGYTF. CDR3 bases: TGCGCCAGCAGCAAAGGGACAGGGCATTATGGCTACACCTTC.

The V call is TRBV6-1, the J call TRBJ1-5; 9 bases line up with TRBD1. The ends lost 4 bases at V and 3 bases at J; junction bases unmatched: 4. Germline loops: CDR1 MNHNS, CDR2 SASEGT. The CDR3 is 15 residues long. CDR3 sequence: CASSGQGVINQPQHF. The CDR3 nucleotides read TGTGCCAGCAGTGGACAGGGGGTGATCAATCAGCCCCAGCATTTT.

The chain recombines TRBV30 with TRBJ1-6; D possibly corresponds to TRBD1 (6 bases). The CDR3 is made up of 15 amino acids. V lost 3 bases and J lost 5, with 14 bases in between. Per germline, CDR1 GTSNPN and CDR2 SVGIG (reference sequence). The CDR3 DNA follows: TGTGCCTGGAGCCGCAGGGGTTTGGATAATTCACCCCTCCACTTT. This translates into CAWSRRGLDNSPLHF.

The chain employs TRBV20-1 and TRBJ1-2, with D uncertain. Trimming shortened V by 6 bases and J by 5 bases, and 7 bases separated the two germline ends. The CDR3 is 10 residues long. The germline V gene has CDR1 DFQATT and CDR2 SNEGSKA (reference sequence). The CDR3 here is CSALQYGYTF. The CDR3 DNA reads as TGCAGTGCCCTACAATATGGCTACACCTTC.

This sequence joins TRBV15 and TRBJ1-4; the D gene is possibly TRBD1 (6 bases). Trimming removed 0 bases at V and 8 bases at J, with 19 bases between. CDR1 is LNHNV and CDR2 is YYDKDF in the germline V gene (reference sequence). The CDR3 runs to 17 residues. CDR3 nucleotide sequence: TGTGCCACCAGCAGAGACACAGGGACGACGGGACGCGAAAAACTGTTTTTT. It translates to CATSRDTGTTGREKLFF.

A few counts support this clonotype. This sequence joins TRBV6-1 and TRBJ1-6; D unclear. CDR1 and CDR2 from the germline V gene are MNHNS and SASEGT. This CDR3 region has 16 residues. Trimming cost V 7 bases and J 7 bases, with 20 bases left between them. DNA of the CDR3: TGTGCCAGCACCCAAAAGGCAGCCGGAAGAAATTCACCCCTCCACTTT. Amino acids: CASTQKAAGRNSPLHF.

The gene calls are TRBV7-2 and TRBJ2-7; 7 bases align to TRBD1. The CDR3 contains 17 residues. In germline, CDR1 is SGHTA, CDR2 FQGNSA. V lost 5 bases and J lost 0; bases outside the gene matches: 13. The CDR3: CASSAYFGTVGSYEQYF. The CDR3 DNA follows: TGTGCCAGCAGCGCGTACTTCGGGACAGTTGGCTCCTACGAGCAGTACTTC.

This chain uses TRBV7-3 with TRBJ1-6, with 9 bases aligning to TRBD1. The CDR3 has 18 residues. Germline V gene lookup returns CDR1 SGHTA and CDR2 FQGTGA. V shed 5 bases, J shed 6 bases, and the junction held 14 bases outside the gene matches. This chain's CDR3 is CASSVREQGAFGNSPLHF. Here the CDR3 DNA reads TGTGCCAGCAGCGTACGGGAACAGGGGGCGTTCGGTAATTCACCCCTCCACTTT.

The chain couples TRBV11-2 to TRBJ2-2, with D possibly matching TRBD2 (5 bases). V dropped 6 bases and J dropped 0 bases, with 11 bases sitting between them. The CDR3 extends over 15 amino acids. Per germline, CDR1 SGHAT and CDR2 FQNNGV. The CDR3 loop reads CASSLRVANTGELFF. DNA of the CDR3: TGTGCCAGCAGTCTGAGGGTCGCGAACACCGGGGAGCTGTTTTTT.